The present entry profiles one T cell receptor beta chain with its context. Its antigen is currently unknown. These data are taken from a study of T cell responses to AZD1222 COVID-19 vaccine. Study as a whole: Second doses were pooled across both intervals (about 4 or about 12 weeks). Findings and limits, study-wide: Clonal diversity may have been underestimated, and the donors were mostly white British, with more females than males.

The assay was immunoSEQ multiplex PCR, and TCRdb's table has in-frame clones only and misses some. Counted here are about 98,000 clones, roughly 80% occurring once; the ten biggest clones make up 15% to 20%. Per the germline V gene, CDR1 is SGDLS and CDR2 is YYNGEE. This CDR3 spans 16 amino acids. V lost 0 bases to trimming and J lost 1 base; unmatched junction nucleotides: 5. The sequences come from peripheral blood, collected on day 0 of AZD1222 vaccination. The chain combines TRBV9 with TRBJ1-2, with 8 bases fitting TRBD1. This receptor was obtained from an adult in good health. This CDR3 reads CASSVAPGGNNYGYTF. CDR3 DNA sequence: TGTGCCAGCAGCGTAGCCCCAGGGGGCAATAACTATGGCTACACCTTC.